These T cell receptor beta chains were read from a single sample in a study of glioma-infiltrating T cells after dendritic cell vaccination. The repertoire was sequenced with immunoSEQ multiplex PCR; TCRdb's copy has only in-frame clones and lacks some. The sample records under 40,000 clones, more than 85% being singletons. Sequencing was performed on blood, taken before dendritic cell vaccination. The receptors derive from a human donor with glioblastoma. CDR3s include the opening cysteine and the closing phenylalanine or tryptophan. A D gene is named only where the DNA matches it firmly. Clone size is shown for a subset of rows, as once, few, many or a class of expanded clone.

J gene	D gene	V gene	clone size	CDR3 protein	CDR3 DNA
TRBJ1-2	NA	TRBV7-9	NA	CASRADRGRNGYTF	TGTGCCAGCAGAGCCGATCGAGGGCGTAATGGCTACACCTTC
TRBJ1-2	NA	TRBV6-1	NA	CATRQTNYGYTF	TGTGCCACTCGACAGACTAACTATGGCTACACCTTC
TRBJ2-7	TRBD2	TRBV11-2	NA	CASSPPRTSGGYEQYF	TGTGCCAGCAGCCCCCCCCGGACTAGCGGGGGATACGAGCAGTACTTC
TRBJ2-4	TRBD2	TRBV7-9	few	CASSLSGGPFLAKNIQYF	TGTGCCAGCAGCTTATCGGGGGGGCCCTTTCTTGCCAAAAACATTCAGTACTTC
TRBJ1-1	NA	TRBV2	NA	CAGSRGIMNTEAFF	TGTGCCGGGAGCAGGGGAATAATGAACACTGAAGCTTTCTTT
TRBJ1-6	NA	TRBV10-3	NA	CAITDRYNSPLHF	TGTGCCATCACCGACAGATATAATTCACCCCTCCACTTT
TRBJ2-7	TRBD2	TRBV11-2	once	CASSGGTSGGSSYEQYF	TGTGCCAGCAGCGGCGGGACTAGCGGGGGAAGCTCCTACGAGCAGTACTTC
TRBJ1-2	TRBD1	TRBV10-1	NA	CASSPSTGVHGYTF	TGCGCCAGCAGTCCATCCACAGGGGTTCACGGCTACACCTTC
TRBJ2-3	TRBD1	TRBV5-1	NA	CASRGTATLGDTQYF	TGCGCCAGCAGGGGGACAGCTACCTTGGGAGATACGCAGTATTTT
TRBJ1-1	NA	TRBV7-2	NA	CASSPGPRAGTEAFF	TGTGCCAGCAGCCCCGGACCCCGGGCGGGCACTGAAGCTTTCTTT
TRBJ2-7	NA	TRBV7-6	NA	CASSSSPGDYEQYF	TGTGCCAGCAGCTCCTCCCCGGGGGACTACGAGCAGTACTTC
TRBJ1-4	TRBD1	TRBV7-2	NA	CASSLRTGVGEKLFF	TGTGCCAGCAGCTTACGGACAGGGGTAGGGGAAAAACTGTTTTTT
TRBJ2-1	TRBD2	TRBV6-4	NA	CASSVRPSGGYNEQFF	TGTGCCAGCAGTGTTCGTCCTAGCGGGGGATACAATGAGCAGTTCTTC
TRBJ1-1	NA	TRBV6-5	once	CASSERRTEAFF	TGTGCCAGCAGTGAAAGGAGGACGGAAGCTTTCTTT
TRBJ1-2	NA	TRBV5-1	NA	CASSQQPLSMGWRGYTF	TGCGCCAGCAGCCAACAGCCTCTTTCTATGGGCTGGCGTGGCTACACCTTC
TRBJ2-5	TRBD1	TRBV7-6	NA	CASSLTSWTGTAIGQETQYF	TGTGCCAGCAGCTTAACTAGCTGGACAGGGACAGCGATAGGCCAAGAGACCCAGTACTTC
TRBJ2-1	NA	TRBV6-1	NA	CASRTSGNEQFF	TGTGCCAGCAGAACCAGCGGAAATGAGCAGTTCTTC
TRBJ1-6	TRBD1	TRBV4-1	NA	CASSRLTGGNSPLHF	TGCGCCAGCAGCCGTCTAACAGGGGGGAATTCCCCCCTCCACTTT
TRBJ2-7	TRBD2	TRBV7-9	once	CASRSWRDSGSYEQYF	TGTGCCAGCAGATCCTGGCGGGATAGCGGGAGTTACGAGCAGTACTTC
TRBJ2-5	NA	TRBV6-5	NA	CASSGEVGRETQYF	TGTGCCAGCAGCGGAGAAGTGGGTAGGGAGACCCAGTACTTC
TRBJ2-7	TRBD2	TRBV6-5	NA	CASSYGSGDYEQYF	TGTGCCAGCAGTTACGGCAGCGGGGACTACGAGCAGTACTTC
TRBJ2-3	NA	TRBV5-4	NA	CASSFGWGVNTDTQYF	TGTGCCAGCAGCTTTGGGTGGGGGGTCAACACAGATACGCAGTATTTT
TRBJ2-7	TRBD1	TRBV27	NA	CASSRRLDRAAYEQYF	TGTGCCAGCAGCCGGAGATTAGACAGGGCAGCCTACGAGCAGTACTTC
TRBJ1-6	NA	TRBV6-1	NA	CASSDGGWRGNSPLHF	TGTGCCAGCAGTGATGGAGGGTGGAGGGGTAATTCCCCCCTCCACTTT
TRBJ1-5	NA	TRBV6-5	NA	CASRSGRLSNQPQHF	TGTGCCAGCAGGAGCGGTAGGCTTAGCAATCAGCCCCAGCATTTT
TRBJ2-3	TRBD2	TRBV11-3	NA	CASSLGLAGGPVDTQYF	TGTGCCAGCAGCTTGGGACTAGCGGGGGGGCCGGTGGATACGCAGTATTTT
TRBJ1-1	NA	TRBV6-1	few	CASRQEYTEAFF	TGTGCCAGCAGACAGGAGTACACTGAAGCTTTCTTT
TRBJ2-5	NA	TRBV7-9	NA	CASALRGDYQETQYF	TGTGCCAGCGCCCTAAGGGGGGACTATCAAGAGACCCAGTACTTC
TRBJ1-1	NA	TRBV7-2	NA	CASSSFLGAGNTEAFF	TGTGCCAGCAGCTCTTTCTTGGGAGCCGGGAACACTGAAGCTTTCTTT
TRBJ2-7	TRBD1	TRBV7-9	NA	CASSVDRGSSYEQYF	TGTGCCAGCAGCGTGGACAGGGGGAGCTCCTACGAGCAGTACTTC
TRBJ2-5	TRBD2	TRBV4-1	NA	CASSQEEGLAEETQYF	TGCGCCAGCAGCCAAGAGGAGGGACTAGCGGAAGAGACCCAGTACTTC
TRBJ2-5	TRBD1	TRBV29-1	NA	CSVLGQGQTQYF	TGCAGCGTCCTCGGACAGGGCCAGACCCAGTACTTC
TRBJ1-2	NA	TRBV23-1	NA	CASSQPGLNYGYTF	TGCGCCAGCAGTCAGCCGGGTCTTAACTATGGCTACACCTTC
TRBJ2-2	TRBD1	TRBV6-5	NA	CASSYDRGFTGELFF	TGTGCCAGCAGTTACGACAGGGGGTTTACCGGGGAGCTGTTTTTT
TRBJ1-5	NA	TRBV5-5	NA	CASSYYLQGSGNQPQHF	TGTGCCAGCAGCTATTACCTACAGGGATCGGGCAATCAGCCCCAGCATTTT
TRBJ2-5	TRBD1	TRBV5-1	NA	CASSRRTGGPDKTQYF	TGCGCCAGCAGCCGAAGGACAGGTGGACCTGATAAGACCCAGTACTTC
TRBJ2-7	NA	TRBV6-1	few	CASSGLAYEQYF	TGTGCCAGCAGTGGACTGGCCTACGAGCAGTACTTC
TRBJ1-2	TRBD1	TRBV5-1	NA	CASSPDREIRNYGYTF	TGCGCCAGCAGCCCGGACAGGGAAATAAGGAACTATGGCTACACCTTC
TRBJ1-2	TRBD1	TRBV6-5	NA	CASSLDRGYGYTF	TGTGCCAGCAGCTTGGACAGGGGTTATGGCTACACCTTC
TRBJ1-2	NA	TRBV7-8	few	CASRAGGTGYGYTF	TGTGCCAGCAGAGCCGGGGGGACTGGCTATGGCTACACCTTC